This T cell receptor (beta chain) appears in the sequencing data of a study of T cell repertoires in aging, cancer and after chemotherapy. Whole-study context: About 9 million TCR reads were in the whole dataset.

TCR beta rearrangements were amplified from peripheral blood genomic DNA. Whole-study findings and limits: The repertoire data cannot show anything about immunological memory following chemotherapy. Compared with age-matched healthy donors, untreated hematological or solid cancer patients showed higher blood TCR clonality.

Multiplex touch-down PCR with TRB-A/B primers amplified rearranged V-D-J TRB sequences. TCRdb re-derived calls from the multiplex PCR reads in MiXCR, one entry per CDR3 protein. The sample lists 10,000 to 13,000 distinct CDR3 sequences, around 25% seen once, with under 2% in the top ten. This clonotype was recorded a few times. Its specificity is unknown. The CDR3 consists of 11 residues. Trimming cost V 8 bases and J 6 bases; bases outside gene matches: 4. Germline V gene data show CDR1 as ENHRY and CDR2 as SYGVKD. The clonotype comes from a human donor in good health. The chain uses TRBV10-3 and TRBJ2-7; 7 bases align to TRBD2. What was sequenced was blood. The CDR3, as DNA: TGTGCCATCGGCTGGGGGGGCGAGCAGTACTTC. It is translated as CAIGWGGEQYF.